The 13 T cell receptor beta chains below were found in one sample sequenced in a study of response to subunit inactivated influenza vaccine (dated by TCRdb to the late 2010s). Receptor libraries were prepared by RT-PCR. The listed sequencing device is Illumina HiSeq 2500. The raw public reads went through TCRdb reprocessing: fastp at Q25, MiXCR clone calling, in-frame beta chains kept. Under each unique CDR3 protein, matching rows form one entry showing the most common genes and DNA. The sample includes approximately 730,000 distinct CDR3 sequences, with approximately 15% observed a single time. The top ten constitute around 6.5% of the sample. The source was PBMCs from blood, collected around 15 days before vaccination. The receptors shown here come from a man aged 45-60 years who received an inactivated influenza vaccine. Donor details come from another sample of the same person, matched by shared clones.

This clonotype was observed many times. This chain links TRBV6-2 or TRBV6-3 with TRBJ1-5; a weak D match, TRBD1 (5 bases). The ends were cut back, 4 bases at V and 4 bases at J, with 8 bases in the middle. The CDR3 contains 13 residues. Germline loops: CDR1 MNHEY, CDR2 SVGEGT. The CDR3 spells CASSFKGNQPQHF. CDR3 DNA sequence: TGTGCCAGCAGTTTTAAGGGGAATCAGCCCCAGCATTTT.

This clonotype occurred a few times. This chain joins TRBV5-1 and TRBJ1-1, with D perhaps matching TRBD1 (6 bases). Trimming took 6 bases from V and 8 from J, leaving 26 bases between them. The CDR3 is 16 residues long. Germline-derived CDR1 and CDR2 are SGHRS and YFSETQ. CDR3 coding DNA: TGCGCCAGCACCCCCGGAGTGTACGGGACACATCCGGAAGCTTTCTTT. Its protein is CASTPGVYGTHPEAFF.

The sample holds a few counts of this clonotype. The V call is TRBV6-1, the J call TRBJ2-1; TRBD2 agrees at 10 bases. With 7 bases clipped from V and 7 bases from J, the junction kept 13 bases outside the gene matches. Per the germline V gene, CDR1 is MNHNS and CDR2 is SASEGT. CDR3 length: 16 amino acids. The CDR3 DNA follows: TGTGCCAGCACGACCCTAGCGGGAGCATCCGTGAATGAGCAGTTCTTC. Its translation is CASTTLAGASVNEQFF.

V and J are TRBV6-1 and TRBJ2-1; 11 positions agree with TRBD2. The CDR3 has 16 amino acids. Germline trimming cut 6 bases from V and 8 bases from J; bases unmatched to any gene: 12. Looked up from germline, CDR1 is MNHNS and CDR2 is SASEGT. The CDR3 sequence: CASSTVLAGGGDEQFF. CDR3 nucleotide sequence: TGTGCCAGCAGCACGGTGCTAGCGGGAGGTGGAGATGAGCAGTTCTTC.

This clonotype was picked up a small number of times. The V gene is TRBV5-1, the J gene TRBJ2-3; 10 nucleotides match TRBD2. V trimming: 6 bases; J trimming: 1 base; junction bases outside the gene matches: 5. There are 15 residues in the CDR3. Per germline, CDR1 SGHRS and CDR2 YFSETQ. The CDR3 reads CASIESGGGTDTQYF. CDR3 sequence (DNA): TGCGCCAGCATCGAAAGCGGGGGGGGCACAGATACGCAGTATTTT.

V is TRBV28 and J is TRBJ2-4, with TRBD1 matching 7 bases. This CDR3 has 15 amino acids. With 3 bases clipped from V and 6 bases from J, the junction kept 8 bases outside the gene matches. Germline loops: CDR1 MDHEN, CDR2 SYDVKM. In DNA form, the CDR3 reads TGTGCCAGCAGTTTGCCTGGACAGGTGGCAAACATTCAGTACTTC. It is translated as CASSLPGQVANIQYF.

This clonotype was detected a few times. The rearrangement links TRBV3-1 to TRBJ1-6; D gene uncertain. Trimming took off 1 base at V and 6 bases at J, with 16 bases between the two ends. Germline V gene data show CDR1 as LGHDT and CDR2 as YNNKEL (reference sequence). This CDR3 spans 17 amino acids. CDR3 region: CASSQVTPASGNSPLHF. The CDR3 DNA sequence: TGTGCCAGCAGCCAAGTAACCCCGGCCAGCGGTAATTCACCCCTCCACTTT.

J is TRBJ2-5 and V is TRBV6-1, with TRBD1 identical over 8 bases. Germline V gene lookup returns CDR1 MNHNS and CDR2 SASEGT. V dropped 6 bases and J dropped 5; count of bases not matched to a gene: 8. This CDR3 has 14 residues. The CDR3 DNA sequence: TGTGCCAGCAGGCCTACAGGGGGTACGGAGACCCAGTACTTC. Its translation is CASRPTGGTETQYF.

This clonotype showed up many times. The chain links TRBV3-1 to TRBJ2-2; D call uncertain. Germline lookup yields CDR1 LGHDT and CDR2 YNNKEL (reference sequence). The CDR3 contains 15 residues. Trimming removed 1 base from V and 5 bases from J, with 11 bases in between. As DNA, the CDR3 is TGTGCCAGCAGCCAAGCTCTGGGGTGGACCGGGGAGCTGTTTTTT. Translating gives CASSQALGWTGELFF.

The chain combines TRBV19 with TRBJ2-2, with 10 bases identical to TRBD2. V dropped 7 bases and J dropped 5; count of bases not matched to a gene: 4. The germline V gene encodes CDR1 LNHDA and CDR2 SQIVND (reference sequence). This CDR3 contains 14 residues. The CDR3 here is CASNRAGGTGELFF. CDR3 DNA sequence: TGTGCCAGTAACAGAGCGGGAGGGACCGGGGAGCTGTTTTTT.

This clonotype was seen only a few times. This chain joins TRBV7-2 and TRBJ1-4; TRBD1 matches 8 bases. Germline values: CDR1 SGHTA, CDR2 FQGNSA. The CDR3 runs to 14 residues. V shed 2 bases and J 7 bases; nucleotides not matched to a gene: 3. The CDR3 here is CASSLRTGTEKLFF. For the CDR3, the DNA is TGTGCCAGCAGCTTAAGGACAGGGACTGAAAAACTGTTTTTT.

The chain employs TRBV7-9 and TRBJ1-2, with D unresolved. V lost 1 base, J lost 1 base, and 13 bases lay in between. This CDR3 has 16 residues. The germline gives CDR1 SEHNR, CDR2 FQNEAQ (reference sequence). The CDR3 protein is CASSLGLSTNNYGYTF. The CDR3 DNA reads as TGTGCCAGCAGCTTAGGCCTATCGACAAATAACTATGGCTACACCTTC.

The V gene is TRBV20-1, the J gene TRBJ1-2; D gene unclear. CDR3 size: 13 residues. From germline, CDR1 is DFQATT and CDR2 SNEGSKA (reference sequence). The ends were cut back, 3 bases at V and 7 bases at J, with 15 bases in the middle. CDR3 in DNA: TGCAGTGCTAGGATATCCGGGAGGAGTGGCTACACCTTC. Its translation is CSARISGRSGYTF.